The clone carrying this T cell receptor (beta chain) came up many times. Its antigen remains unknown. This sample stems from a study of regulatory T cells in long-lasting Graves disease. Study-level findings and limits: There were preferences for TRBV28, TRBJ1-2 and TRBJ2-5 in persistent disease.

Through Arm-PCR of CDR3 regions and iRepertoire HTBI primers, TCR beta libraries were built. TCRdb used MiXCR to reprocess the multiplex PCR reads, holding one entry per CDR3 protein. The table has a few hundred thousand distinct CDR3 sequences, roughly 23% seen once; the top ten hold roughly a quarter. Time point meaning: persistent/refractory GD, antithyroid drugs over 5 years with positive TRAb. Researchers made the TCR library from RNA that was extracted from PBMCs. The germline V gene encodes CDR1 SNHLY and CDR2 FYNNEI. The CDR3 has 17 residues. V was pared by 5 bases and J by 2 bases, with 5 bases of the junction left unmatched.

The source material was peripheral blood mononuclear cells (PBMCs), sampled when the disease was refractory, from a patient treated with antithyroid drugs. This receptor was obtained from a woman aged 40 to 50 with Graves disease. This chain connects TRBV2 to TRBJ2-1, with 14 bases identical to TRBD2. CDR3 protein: CASSSRLAGGPYNEQFF. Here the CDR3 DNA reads TGTGCCAGCAGTTCCCGACTAGCGGGAGGGCCCTACAATGAGCAGTTCTTC.